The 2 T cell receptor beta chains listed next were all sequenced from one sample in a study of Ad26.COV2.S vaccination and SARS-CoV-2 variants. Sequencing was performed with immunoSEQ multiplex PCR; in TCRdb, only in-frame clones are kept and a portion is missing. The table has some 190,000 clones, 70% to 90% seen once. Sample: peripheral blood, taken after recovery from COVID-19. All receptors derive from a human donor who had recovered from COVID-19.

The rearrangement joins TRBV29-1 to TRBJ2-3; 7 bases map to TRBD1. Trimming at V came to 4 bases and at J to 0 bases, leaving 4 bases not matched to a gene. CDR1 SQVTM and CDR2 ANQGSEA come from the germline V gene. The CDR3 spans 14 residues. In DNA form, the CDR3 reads TGCAGCGTTGCCCGGGACAGTAGCACAGATACGCAGTATTTT. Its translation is CSVARDSSTDTQYF.

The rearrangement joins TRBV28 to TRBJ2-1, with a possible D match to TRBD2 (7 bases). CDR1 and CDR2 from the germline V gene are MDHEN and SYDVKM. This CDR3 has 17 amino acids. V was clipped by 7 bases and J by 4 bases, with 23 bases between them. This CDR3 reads CASTPFRGGASYNEQFF. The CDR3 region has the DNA TGTGCCAGCACCCCGTTTAGGGGGGGGGCCTCGTACAATGAGCAGTTCTTC.